This T cell receptor (beta chain) comes out of a study of Graves' ophthalmopathy and Graves' hyperthyroidism. From RNA, the CDR3 regions of TCR beta chains were amplified and sequenced. RT-PCR in the first round used HTBI primers; a second-round multiplex PCR followed. TCRdb re-called the multiplex PCR reads through MiXCR, storing one row per CDR3 protein. The data contain some 250,000 distinct CDR3 sequences, about 46% of them seen just once; the ten biggest clones take up more than 45%. Germline CDR1 reads GTSNPN; CDR2 reads SVGIG (reference sequence). This CDR3 comprises 13 residues. V was clipped by 2 bases and J by 4 bases; unmatched bases: 2.

The origin of this receptor is an adult man with Graves' ophthalmopathy. Sequencing was performed on peripheral blood. This sequence joins TRBV30 and TRBJ2-7; 10 bases match TRBD2. Here the CDR3 reads CAWSQREGYEQYF. The CDR3 DNA reads TGTGCCTGGAGTCAGCGGGAGGGGTACGAGCAGTACTTC.